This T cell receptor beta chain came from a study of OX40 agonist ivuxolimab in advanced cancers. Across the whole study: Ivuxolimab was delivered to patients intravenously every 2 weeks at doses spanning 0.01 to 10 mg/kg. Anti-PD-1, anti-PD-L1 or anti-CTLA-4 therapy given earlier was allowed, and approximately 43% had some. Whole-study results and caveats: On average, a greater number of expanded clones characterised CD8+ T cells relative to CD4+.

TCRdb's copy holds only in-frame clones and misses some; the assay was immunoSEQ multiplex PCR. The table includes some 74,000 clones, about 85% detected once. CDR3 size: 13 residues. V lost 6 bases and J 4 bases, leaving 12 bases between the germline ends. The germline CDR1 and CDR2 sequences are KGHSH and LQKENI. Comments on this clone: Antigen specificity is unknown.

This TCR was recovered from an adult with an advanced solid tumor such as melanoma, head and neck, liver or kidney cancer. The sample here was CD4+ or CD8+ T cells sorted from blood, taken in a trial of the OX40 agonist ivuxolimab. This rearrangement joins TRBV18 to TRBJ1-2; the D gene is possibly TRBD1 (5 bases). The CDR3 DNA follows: TGTGCCAGCTCTGAGACAGACCCCTATGGCTACACCTTC. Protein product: CASSETDPYGYTF. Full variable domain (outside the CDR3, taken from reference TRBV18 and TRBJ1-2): NAGVMQNPRHLVRRRGQEARLRCSPMKGHSHVYWYRQLPEEGLKFMVYLQKENIIDESGMPKERFSAEFPKEGPSILRIQQVVRGDSAAYFCASSETDPYGYTFGSGTRLTVV.